The 30 T cell receptor beta chains given below trace back to one sample, sequenced in a study of memory CD4+ T cells and cytomegalovirus serostatus. Clones were read by immunoSEQ multiplex PCR, and TCRdb kept only the in-frame ones, dropping some. The sample holds around 57,000 clones, around 81% seen once. Single viable CD3+CD4+CD8-CD45RO+ cells were sorted as the memory CD4+ T cells. Sequences were obtained from memory CD4+ T cells from blood. The source is an adult in good health and CMV-seronegative. Some clones in this sample may be carry-over from other donors' samples.

The gene calls are TRBV11-2 and TRBJ2-3; D possibly corresponds to TRBD2 (5 bases). V was pared by 4 bases and J by 6 bases, with 20 bases between. CDR1 SGHAT and CDR2 FQNNGV come from the germline V gene. This CDR3 is built from 16 residues. The DNA for the CDR3 is TGTGCCAGCAGCTCGATACGGACCAAAACTAGGGATACGCAGTATTTT. Amino acid sequence: CASSSIRTKTRDTQYF.

About this clone: The junction departs from the called germline gene at one end, perhaps through a read error. This chain joins TRBV7-7 and TRBJ2-5; 15 nucleotides line up with TRBD2. Per the germline V gene, CDR1 is SSHAT and CDR2 is FNYEAQ (reference sequence). The CDR3 is made up of 18 amino acids. The CDR3 DNA reads as TGTGCTAGCAGCTTAGCGAGGACTAGCGGGGGGGCGTTCGAGACCCAGTACTTC. This translates into CASSLARTSGGAFETQYF.

This clone was found a few times. J is TRBJ1-1 and V is TRBV18, with D unclear. CDR3 size: 13 residues. The germline CDR1 and CDR2 sequences are KGHSH and LQKENI. The V and J ends lost 2 bases and 6 bases respectively, with 10 bases between them. Written as DNA, the CDR3 is TGTGCCAGCTCACCAGGGATACTCTCTGAAGCTTTCTTT. This encodes CASSPGILSEAFF.

This chain connects TRBV19 to TRBJ2-1; D might be TRBD1 or TRBD2, each matching 5 bases. From germline, CDR1 is LNHDA and CDR2 SQIVND (reference sequence). The CDR3 consists of 13 residues. V lost 6 bases and J 7 bases, leaving 13 bases between the germline ends. The CDR3: CASSGAMRNEQFF. The CDR3 DNA follows: TGTGCCAGTAGCGGGGCAATGCGGAATGAGCAGTTCTTC.

In DNA, the CDR3 is TGTGCCAGCAGCGGTACAAGCCTCAATAGCAATCAGCCCCAGCATTTT. This gives the protein CASSGTSLNSNQPQHF. The genes are TRBV7-2 and TRBJ1-5; no firm D call. The CDR3 is made up of 16 amino acids. V gave up 5 bases and J gave up 0 bases, with 14 bases separating them. Germline lookup yields CDR1 SGHTA and CDR2 FQGNSA.

This rearrangement joins TRBV5-4 to TRBJ2-7, with a tentative D call TRBD1 (5 bases). In germline, CDR1 is SGHNT, CDR2 YYREEE (reference sequence). Between the trimmed V and J ends, which lost 4 bases and 3 bases, there was a span of 11 bases. This CDR3 spans 13 amino acids. CDR3 amino acids: CASSEDKNYEQYF. CDR3 bases: TGTGCCAGCAGCGAGGACAAAAACTACGAGCAGTACTTC.

Turning to this clone: This may be a read error: a much more frequent sequence differs by one nucleotide. Other DNA sequences in this sample translate to the same CDR3. The chain links TRBV7-2 to TRBJ1-6; 7 nucleotides match TRBD1. This CDR3 region has 15 residues. Trimming took 4 bases from V and 10 from J; bases not matched to a gene: 10. Germline lookup yields CDR1 SGHTA and CDR2 FQGNSA. In nucleotides, the CDR3 is TGTGCCAGCAGCTCGTTACAGGGGTCAAGATCACCCCTCCACTTT. Translation gives CASSSLQGSRSPLHF.

This clone was observed a handful of times. The chain is built from TRBV6-6 and TRBJ2-7; tentatively, D is TRBD1 or TRBD2 (5 bases each). V was shortened by 10 bases and J by 3 bases, with 16 bases between the two germline ends. The CDR3 extends over 13 amino acids. CDR1 is MNHNY and CDR2 is SVGAGI in the germline V gene (reference sequence). The CDR3 spells CATMGRESYEQYF. The CDR3 coding sequence is TGTGCCACCATGGGCAGGGAGAGCTACGAGCAGTACTTC.

V usage is TRBV7-3 and J usage is TRBJ1-2, with D perhaps matching TRBD1 (5 bases). Trimming took off 0 bases at V and 3 bases at J, with 8 bases between the two ends. The CDR3 covers 14 residues. Germline V gene sequence: CDR1 SGHTA, CDR2 FQGTGA. CDR3 amino acids: CASSLTAGDYGYTF. CDR3 bases: TGTGCCAGCAGCTTAACGGCGGGGGACTATGGCTACACCTTC.

The rearrangement links TRBV4-3 to TRBJ1-1; D gene uncertain. CDR1 and CDR2 from the germline V gene are LGHNA and YSLEER. V lost 4 bases and J 1 base, leaving 22 bases between the germline ends. The CDR3 length is 18 residues. CDR3 protein: CASSLPGAAGGSNTEAFF. DNA of the CDR3: TGCGCCAGCAGCCTCCCAGGCGCGGCAGGCGGGTCGAACACTGAAGCTTTCTTT.

The chain couples TRBV11-2 to TRBJ2-7; 8 positions agree with TRBD2. CDR1 is SGHAT, CDR2 FQNNGV, per germline. The CDR3 spans 17 residues. V lost 5 bases to trimming and J lost 2 bases; unmatched junction nucleotides: 14. The CDR3 spells CASSPQGVSGGTYEQYF. CDR3 DNA: TGTGCCAGCAGCCCCCAGGGCGTGAGCGGGGGAACCTACGAGCAGTACTTC.

The chain recombines TRBV15 with TRBJ2-5, with 8 bases that match TRBD1. The germline gives CDR1 LNHNV, CDR2 YYDKDF (reference sequence). The CDR3 extends over 15 amino acids. The junction had 4 bases not matched to a gene; V was cut back by 1 base and J by 3 bases. CDR3 nucleotides: TGTGCCACCAGCAGAGGAACAGGGGGAGAAGAGACCCAGTACTTC. It specifies CATSRGTGGEETQYF. Full variable domain (remainder filled in from reference TRBV15 and TRBJ2-5): DAMVIQNPRYQVTQFGKPVTLSCSQTLNHNVMYWYQQKSSQAPKLLFHYYDKDFNNEADTPDNFQSRRPNTSFCFLDIRSPGLGDTAMYLCATSRGTGGEETQYFGPGTRLLVL.

This chain joins TRBV2 and TRBJ1-3, with D hard to call. The CDR3 sequence is 15 residues long. V was pared by 6 bases and J by 0 bases, with 12 bases between. Germline CDR1 is SNHLY and CDR2 is FYNNEI. CDR3 DNA: TGTGCCAGCAGGCCCACAACGAGCTCTGGAAACACCATATATTTT. It is translated as CASRPTTSSGNTIYF.

V and J are TRBV7-9 and TRBJ2-1; 7 bases map to TRBD1. Germline V lookup: CDR1 SEHNR, CDR2 FQNEAQ (reference sequence). The CDR3 runs 15 residues. The V segment lost 5 bases and the J segment 6 bases; nucleotides outside the gene matches: 10. CDR3 in DNA: TGTGCCAGCAGCGAGAGACGGACAGGACCCAATGAGCAGTTCTTC. This gives the protein CASSERRTGPNEQFF.

This chain uses TRBV2 with TRBJ2-7, with a weak D call TRBD1 (5 bases). This CDR3 contains 11 residues. Germline assignment: CDR1 SNHLY and CDR2 FYNNEI. Trimming removed 6 bases from V and 6 bases from J, with 9 bases in between. The CDR3 here is CASSITGEQYF. The CDR3 nucleotides read TGTGCCAGCAGCATAACAGGCGAGCAGTACTTC.

CDR3 loop: CASSLFRELGTGELFF. Written as DNA, the CDR3 is TGCGCCAGCAGCTTGTTTAGGGAGCTGGGAACCGGGGAGCTGTTTTTT. This chain uses TRBV5-1 with TRBJ2-2; D is perhaps TRBD2 (5 bases). The CDR3 sequence is 16 residues long. The V gene's germline CDR1 is SGHRS and CDR2 YFSETQ. Trimming removed 1 base from V and 5 bases from J, with 15 bases in between.

The rearrangement links TRBV5-8 to TRBJ2-3; D remains ambiguous. V lost 6 bases and J 3 bases, leaving 5 bases between the germline ends. Germline CDR1 SGHTS, CDR2 YDEGEE. This CDR3 is 11 amino acids long. The CDR3 loop reads CASTETDTQYF. CDR3 DNA: TGTGCCAGCACGGAGACAGATACGCAGTATTTT.

The chain uses TRBV11-2 and TRBJ2-2; TRBD2 aligns across 11 bases. The germline V gene encodes CDR1 SGHAT and CDR2 FQNNGV. With 4 bases clipped from V and 5 bases from J, the junction kept 6 bases outside the gene matches. This CDR3 contains 16 residues. CDR3 in amino acids: CASSSRLAGKTGELFF. CDR3 nucleotides: TGTGCCAGCAGCTCCAGACTAGCGGGAAAAACCGGGGAGCTGTTTTTT.

V and J are TRBV30 and TRBJ1-5, with D maybe TRBD1 (6 bases). This CDR3 spans 14 amino acids. Looked up from germline, CDR1 is GTSNPN and CDR2 is SVGIG (reference sequence). The V end lost 2 bases, the J end lost 5 bases, and 13 bases lay between the germline ends. CDR3 residues: CAWSKSAGDQPQHF. The CDR3 region has the DNA TGTGCCTGGAGTAAGTCAGCAGGGGATCAGCCCCAGCATTTT.

The J gene is TRBJ1-2, the V gene TRBV28; no clear D gene. Between the trimmed V and J ends, which lost 4 bases and 4 bases, there was a span of 7 bases. Germline CDR1 reads MDHEN; CDR2 reads SYDVKM. The CDR3 is 12 amino acids. The CDR3 DNA is TGTGCCAGCAGTTCCTCCAGCTATGGCTACACCTTC. This codes for CASSSSSYGYTF.

The V gene is TRBV7-9, the J gene TRBJ1-5; D uncertain. CDR3 size: 13 residues. Trimming removed 5 bases at V and 2 bases at J, with 7 bases between. Germline values: CDR1 SEHNR, CDR2 FQNEAQ (reference sequence). CDR3 amino acids: CASSQDGNQPQHF. DNA for the CDR3: TGTGCCAGCAGCCAAGACGGCAATCAGCCCCAGCATTTT.

The chain links TRBV9 to TRBJ1-6; D not resolved. The ends were cut back, 0 bases at V and 10 bases at J, with 11 bases in the middle. The CDR3 is 14 residues long. Germline V gene sequence: CDR1 SGDLS, CDR2 YYNGEE. The CDR3 DNA is TGTGCCAGCAGCGTAGGTCTAGGAGGGTCACCCCTCCACTTT. Protein: CASSVGLGGSPLHF.

This clone was recorded once. The gene calls are TRBV7-2 and TRBJ1-2; perhaps TRBD1 as D (6 bases). The CDR3 extends over 14 amino acids. V lost 6 bases, J lost 3 bases, and 14 bases lay in between. Germline loops: CDR1 SGHTA, CDR2 FQGNSA. The CDR3 coding sequence is TGTGCCAGCAGAAAGGGGGGGCTGGACTATGGCTACACCTTC. Protein product: CASRKGGLDYGYTF. Drawing the rest from reference TRBV7-2 and TRBJ1-2, the complete variable domain is GAGVSQSPSNKVTEKGKDVELRCDPISGHTALYWYRQSLGQGLEFLIYFQGNSAPDKSGLPSDRFSAERTGGSVSTLTIQRTQQEDSAVYLCASRKGGLDYGYTFGSGTRLTVV.

The V and J genes are TRBV18 and TRBJ1-2, with unresolved D. Trimming removed 0 bases at V and 1 base at J, with 9 bases between. The CDR3 spans 15 residues. Germline CDR1 and CDR2: KGHSH and LQKENI. This chain's CDR3 is CASSPPVGSNYGYTF. The CDR3 DNA reads as TGTGCCAGCTCACCACCGGTAGGGAGTAACTATGGCTACACCTTC.

V gene TRBV5-4 combines with J gene TRBJ1-2, with 7 bases lining up with TRBD1. Germline-derived CDR1 and CDR2 are SGHNT and YYREEE (reference sequence). J lost 4 bases, V lost 2 bases, and 5 bases had no gene match. The CDR3 is made up of 14 amino acids. CDR3 nucleotides: TGTGCCAGCAGCTTACCGACAGGGCTCTATGGCTACACCTTC. Protein sequence: CASSLPTGLYGYTF.

J is TRBJ1-3 and V is TRBV18, with a weak D call TRBD1 (6 bases). The CDR3 has 14 residues. In germline, CDR1 is KGHSH, CDR2 LQKENI. The V end was cut by 3 bases, the J end by 8 bases, with 14 bases between. The CDR3 DNA is TGTGCCAGCTCACCGCCGGGACAAAGGCACACCATATATTTT. The encoded protein is CASSPPGQRHTIYF.

The V and J genes are TRBV18 and TRBJ1-4, with D tentatively TRBD1 (5 bases). The ends were cut back, 0 bases at V and 8 bases at J, with 13 bases in the middle. Germline lookup yields CDR1 KGHSH and CDR2 LQKENI. CDR3 length: 15 residues. CDR3 nucleotides: TGTGCCAGCTCACCACCATCGCAGGGAGGGGAAAAACTGTTTTTT. Residues: CASSPPSQGGEKLFF.

Regarding this clone: Mismatch with germline at one junction end may stem from a read error. Other DNA sequences within the sample encode an identical CDR3. The chain recombines TRBV30 with TRBJ2-7, with D unclear. Germline loops: CDR1 GTSNPN, CDR2 SVGIG (reference sequence). The CDR3 spans 13 residues. The CDR3 DNA sequence: TGTGCCTGGAGTGTTGATGTTTCCTACGAGCAATACTTC. Protein: CAWSVDVSYEQYF.

V gene TRBV20-1 combines with J gene TRBJ1-4; perhaps TRBD1 as D (5 bases). Germline-derived CDR1 and CDR2 are DFQATT and SNEGSKA (reference sequence). V gave up 1 base and J gave up 8 bases, with 5 bases separating them. The CDR3 has 11 residues. The CDR3 region is CSARGQEKLFF. As DNA, the CDR3 is TGCAGTGCTAGAGGACAGGAAAAACTGTTTTTT.

The J gene is TRBJ1-5, the V gene TRBV28; no clear D gene. This CDR3 spans 16 amino acids. Germline assignment: CDR1 MDHEN and CDR2 SYDVKM. Trimming took off 2 bases at V and 0 bases at J, with 11 bases between the two ends. The CDR3 is CASSLGNSFSNQPQHF. The DNA for the CDR3 is TGTGCCAGCAGTTTAGGTAATAGTTTTAGCAATCAGCCCCAGCATTTT.